Below, one T cell receptor (beta chain) is given with its context. Additional DNA sequences in this sample encode the identical CDR3. The data stem from a study of identifying expanded T cells in peripheral blood. Clones were read by immunoSEQ multiplex PCR, and TCRdb kept only the in-frame ones, dropping some. The sample contains some 80,000 clones, roughly 89% of which appear only once. The receptor comes from a person between 18 and 69 years old in good health. Material for sequencing was blood.

The CDR3: CASSLGTANTEAFF. The CDR3 region has the DNA TGTGCCAGCAGCTTAGGGACAGCGAACACTGAAGCTTTCTTT. J is TRBJ1-1 and V is TRBV7-9, with D possibly TRBD1 on 6 matching bases. The CDR3 length is 14 residues. Per the germline V gene, CDR1 is SEHNR and CDR2 is FQNEAQ (reference sequence). Trimming cost V 1 base and J 1 base, with 7 bases left between them. The entire variable domain, with the rest obtained from reference TRBV7-9 and TRBJ1-1, is as follows: DTGVSQNPRHKITKRGQNVTFRCDPISEHNRLYWYRQTLGQGPEFLTYFQNEAQLEKSRLLSDRFSAERPKGSFSTLEIQRTEQGDSAMYLCASSLGTANTEAFFGQGTRLTVV.